These T cell receptor beta chains were read from a single sample in a study of shared clonotypes between healthy human individuals. Sequencing used immunoSEQ multiplex PCR; TCRdb keeps in-frame clones, though not all of them. The sample consists of over a million clones, 75% of them appearing once. The material sequenced was memory CD4+ T cells sorted from blood. The source is a young man in good health. Both conserved end residues are part of each CDR3. D genes are given only for firm matches. Clone size, where shown, is once, few, many, or a class for clones that have expanded.

j_call d_call v_call clone_size cdr3_nt cdr3_aa
TRBJ2-2 - TRBV7-3 - TGTGCCAGCAGACAGGAAGGAGTAACCACCGGGGAGCTGTTTTTT CASRQEGVTTGELFF
TRBJ2-3 - TRBV21-1 - TGTGCCAGCAGCGGCCCCCGGGGGCTAGATTATGATACGCAGTATTTT CASSGPRGLDYDTQYF
TRBJ2-7 - TRBV11-2 - TGTGCCAGCAGCCTCGACACCTTCTCCTACGAGCAGTACTTC CASSLDTFSYEQYF
TRBJ2-2 TRBD2 TRBV11-2 few TGTGCCAGCAACCGACTAGCGGGGGGCACGAACACCGGGGAGCTGTTTTTT CASNRLAGGTNTGELFF
TRBJ1-4 - TRBV2 - TGTGCCAGCAGTCCTCTCGTACAAGGTGAAAAACTGTTTTTT CASSPLVQGEKLFF
TRBJ2-3 TRBD2 TRBV25-1 few TGTGCCAGCAGTGGCACCGGGACTAGAGGGGCAGATACGCAGTATTTT CASSGTGTRGADTQYF
TRBJ1-1 - TRBV4-3 - TGCGCCAGCAGCCAAGGTCCGCTGCGGCTAAACACTGAAGCTTTCTTT CASSQGPLRLNTEAFF
TRBJ1-2 - TRBV5-1 - TGCGCCAGCAGCTTAGATGACAGCCTCTATGGCTACACCTTC CASSLDDSLYGYTF
TRBJ1-1 TRBD1 TRBV7-2 - TGTGCCAGCAGATCAGGGGGCGGATACACTGAAGCTTTCTTT CASRSGGGYTEAFF
TRBJ2-1 TRBD2 TRBV27 - TGTGCCAGCAGTTTGACTAGCGCCTACAATGAGCAGTTCTTC CASSLTSAYNEQFF
TRBJ1-2 - TRBV28 once TGTGCCAGCAGTTTATCGATCGCCTATGGCTACACCTTC CASSLSIAYGYTF
TRBJ1-6 - TRBV19 - TGTGCCAGTAACCTACAAGGAGGTAATTCACCCCTCCACTTT CASNLQGGNSPLHF
TRBJ1-1 TRBD1 TRBV5-1 - TGCGCCAGCAGCCTGACAGGGGGCTCGAACACTGAAGCTTTCTTT CASSLTGGSNTEAFF
TRBJ1-4 - TRBV9 once TGTGCCAGCAGCGTATCGAACTCGGATGGAAAACTGTTTTTT CASSVSNSDGKLFF
TRBJ2-7 - TRBV15 - TGTGCCACCAGCAGAGAATCGGAACCCTCCTACGAGCAGTACTTC CATSRESEPSYEQYF
TRBJ2-2 - TRBV5-4 - TGTGCCAGCAGCTTGGGGGACACCCGTGGGACCGGGGAGCTGTTTTTT CASSLGDTRGTGELFF
TRBJ2-5 TRBD2 TRBV28 - TGTGCCAGCAGTTCCAGCGGGGGGGCCGGGGAGACCCAGTACTTC CASSSSGGAGETQYF
TRBJ2-3 - TRBV7-9 - TGTGCCAGCAGCTCTTTGTTTTCGCCGGGAGATACGCAGTATTTT CASSSLFSPGDTQYF
TRBJ2-5 TRBD2 TRBV10-1 - TGCGCCAGCATGCTGGCGGGAGGTGGGGAGACCCAGTACTTC CASMLAGGGETQYF
TRBJ2-2 TRBD2 TRBV5-4 - TGTGCCAGCAGCTTAGGACTAGCGGGGTATGATTCCACCGGGGAGCTGTTTTTT CASSLGLAGYDSTGELFF
TRBJ2-5 TRBD2 TRBV14 - TGTGCCAGCAGCCAAGACCGGGGGGTGGATCAAGAGACCCAGTACTTC CASSQDRGVDQETQYF
TRBJ2-1 TRBD2 TRBV29-1 - TGCAGCACCAAACTAGCGGAGATCTACAATGAGCAGTTCTTC CSTKLAEIYNEQFF
TRBJ2-7 - TRBV7-2 - TGTGCCAGCAGCTTAGAACTCCGAAACGGGGAGCAGTACTTC CASSLELRNGEQYF